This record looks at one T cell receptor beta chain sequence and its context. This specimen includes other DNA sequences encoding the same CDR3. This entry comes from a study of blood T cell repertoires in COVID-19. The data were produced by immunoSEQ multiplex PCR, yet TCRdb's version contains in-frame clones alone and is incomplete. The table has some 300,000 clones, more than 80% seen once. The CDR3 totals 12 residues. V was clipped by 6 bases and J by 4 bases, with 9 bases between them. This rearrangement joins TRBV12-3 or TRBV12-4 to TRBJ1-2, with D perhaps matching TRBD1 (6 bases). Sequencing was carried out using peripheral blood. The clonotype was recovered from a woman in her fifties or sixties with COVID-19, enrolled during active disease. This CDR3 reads CASRRGSYGYTF. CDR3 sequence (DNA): TGTGCCAGCAGGAGGGGGAGCTATGGCTACACCTTC.